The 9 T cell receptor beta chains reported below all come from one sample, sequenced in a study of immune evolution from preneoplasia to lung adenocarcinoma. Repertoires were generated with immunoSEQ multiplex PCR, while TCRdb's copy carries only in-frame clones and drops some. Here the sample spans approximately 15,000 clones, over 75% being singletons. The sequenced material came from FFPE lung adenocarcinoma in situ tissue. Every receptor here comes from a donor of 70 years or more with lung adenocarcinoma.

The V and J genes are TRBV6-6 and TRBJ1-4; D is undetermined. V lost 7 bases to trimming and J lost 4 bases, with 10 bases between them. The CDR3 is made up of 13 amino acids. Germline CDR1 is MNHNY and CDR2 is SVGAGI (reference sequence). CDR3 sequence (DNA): TGTGCCAGCACCACACTACGTAATGAAAAACTGTTTTTT. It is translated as CASTTLRNEKLFF.

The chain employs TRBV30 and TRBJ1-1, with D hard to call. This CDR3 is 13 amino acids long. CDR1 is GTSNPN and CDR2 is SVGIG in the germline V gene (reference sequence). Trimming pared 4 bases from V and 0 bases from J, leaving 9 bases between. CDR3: CAWTTKMNTEAFF. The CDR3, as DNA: TGTGCCTGGACAACCAAAATGAACACTGAAGCTTTCTTT.

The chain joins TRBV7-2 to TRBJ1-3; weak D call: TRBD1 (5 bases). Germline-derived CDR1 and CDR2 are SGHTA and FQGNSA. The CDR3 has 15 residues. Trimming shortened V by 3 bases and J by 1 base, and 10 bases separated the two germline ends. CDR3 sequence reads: CASSFDSESGNTIYF. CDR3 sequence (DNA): TGTGCCAGCAGCTTTGACAGCGAATCTGGAAACACCATATATTTT.

The CDR3 loop reads CASSPWTGQETQYF. As DNA, the CDR3 is TGTGCCAGCAGTCCCTGGACAGGTCAAGAGACCCAGTACTTC. The chain links TRBV6-1 to TRBJ2-5; the match to TRBD1 covers 7 bases. V lost 5 bases, J lost 2 bases, and 5 bases stayed unmatched. The length of the CDR3 is 14 residues. Germline V lookup: CDR1 MNHNS, CDR2 SASEGT.

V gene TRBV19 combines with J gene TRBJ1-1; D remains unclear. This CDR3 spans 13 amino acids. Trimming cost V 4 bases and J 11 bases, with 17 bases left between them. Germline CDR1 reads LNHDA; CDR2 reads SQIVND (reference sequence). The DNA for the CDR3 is TGTGCCAGTAGTAGGCAGCCGGAGGTATGGGCTTTCTTT. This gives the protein CASSRQPEVWAFF.

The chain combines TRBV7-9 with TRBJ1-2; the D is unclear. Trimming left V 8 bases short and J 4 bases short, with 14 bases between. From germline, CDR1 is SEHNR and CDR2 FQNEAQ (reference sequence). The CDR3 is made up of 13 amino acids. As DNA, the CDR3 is TGTGCCAGCGCGCGAACGGCACGCTATGGCTACACCTTC. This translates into CASARTARYGYTF.

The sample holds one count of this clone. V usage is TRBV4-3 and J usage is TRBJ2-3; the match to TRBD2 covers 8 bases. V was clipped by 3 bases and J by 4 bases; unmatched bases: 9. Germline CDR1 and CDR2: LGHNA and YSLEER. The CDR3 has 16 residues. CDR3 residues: CASSHRGAGGSDTQYF. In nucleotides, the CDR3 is TGCGCCAGCAGCCATCGAGGGGCGGGAGGATCAGATACGCAGTATTTT.

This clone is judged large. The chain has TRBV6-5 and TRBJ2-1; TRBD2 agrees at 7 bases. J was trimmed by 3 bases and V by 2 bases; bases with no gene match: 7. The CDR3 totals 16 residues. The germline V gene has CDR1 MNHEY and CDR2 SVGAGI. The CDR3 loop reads CASSYVPSGIYNEQFF. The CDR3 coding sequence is TGTGCCAGCAGTTACGTCCCCAGCGGGATCTACAATGAGCAGTTCTTC.

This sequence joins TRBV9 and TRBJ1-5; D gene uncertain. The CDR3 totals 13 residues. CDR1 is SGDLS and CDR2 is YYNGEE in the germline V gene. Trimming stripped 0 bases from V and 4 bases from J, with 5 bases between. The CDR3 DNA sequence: TGTGCCAGCAGCGTAGACTTGAATCAGCCCCAGCATTTT. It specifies CASSVDLNQPQHF.